Reported below is one T cell receptor (beta chain). Antigen specificity is unknown. From the RT-PCR reads, TCRdb called clonotypes with MiXCR, one entry per CDR3 protein. The sample shows 150,000 to 200,000 distinct CDR3 sequences, around 9.2% of them seen only once. CDR1 is SGHRS, CDR2 YFSETQ, per germline. The ends lost 4 bases at V and 6 bases at J; junction bases unmatched: 8. The CDR3 consists of 14 residues. This sample was included in a study of response to subunit inactivated influenza vaccine. Study outcomes and limitations: Each seasonal influenza vaccination, the authors suggested, recruits few new T cells.

Source: non-naive T cells sorted from PBMCs, taken on the day of vaccination. The sequence was obtained from a man aged 50-59 years who received an inactivated influenza vaccine. The chain is built from TRBV5-1 and TRBJ2-7; 9 bases agree with TRBD1. The DNA for the CDR3 is TGCGCCAGCAGCCCAGGACAGGGGCCCTCCGAGCAGTACTTC. Encoded protein: CASSPGQGPSEQYF.